This note documents a single TCR beta chain sequence. The entry originates in a study of shared clonotypes between healthy human individuals. CDR1 is MDHEN, CDR2 SYDVKM, per germline. V lost 6 bases to trimming and J lost 4 bases, with 12 bases between them. The CDR3 is 14 amino acids. Here immunoSEQ multiplex PCR was the method, and the copy in TCRdb shows in-frame clones only, minus some. The sample yields around 690,000 clones, about nine tenths seen once. V is TRBV28 and J is TRBJ2-2, with D possibly matching TRBD2 (6 bases). The receptor was isolated from a man aged 18 to 29 in good health. Some clones in this sample may be carry-over from other donors' samples. The material sequenced was memory CD8+ T cells from PBMCs. Noted subset: CD45RO+ cells pooled with CCR7-negative TemRA cells. The CDR3 DNA is TGTGCCAGCAGCCGCGGGGCGGGCACCGGGGAGCTGTTTTTT. The encoded protein is CASSRGAGTGELFF.